The clone carrying this TCR beta chain has only one observation. Some clones are missing from TCRdb's copy, which holds only in-frame ones; the method was immunoSEQ multiplex PCR. The sample includes some 57,000 clones, 95% of them seen just once. There are 19 residues in the CDR3. CDR1 and CDR2 (germline): LNHDA, SQIVND (reference sequence). V lost 4 bases, J lost 3 bases, and 24 bases lay in between. The data originate from a study of control samples from healthy donors and cancer patients. The source of this sequence is a man aged 25-45 years in good health. The genes are TRBV19 and TRBJ1-4; a possible D gene is TRBD1 (6 bases). Sequenced sample: blood. The DNA for the CDR3 is TGTGCCAGTAGTAGGACAGTTTTGGAGGTGGTCGCGGCTAATGAAAAACTGTTTTTT. Protein sequence: CASSRTVLEVVAANEKLFF.